A few counts support the clone carrying this T cell receptor (beta chain). Its target is unknown. Using RNA template, CDR3s of TCR alpha and beta were amplified with iRepertoire arm-PCR. Input was roughly 85-450 ng of tissue mRNA or PBMC total RNA. Each CDR3 protein gets one entry after TCRdb re-called the multiplex PCR reads with MiXCR. The repertoire consists of fewer than 500,000 distinct CDR3 sequences, with about 40% occurring once and the leading ten covering around 13%. This entry is derived from a study of glioma-infiltrating T cells. Study details: WHO grade II oligodendrogliomas or astrocytomas, plus non-recurrent WHO grade IV glioblastomas, were sampled. Target coverage was roughly 4.5- to 11-fold for roughly one million blood T cells.

The germline CDR1 and CDR2 sequences are SEHNR and FQNEAQ (reference sequence). This CDR3 region has 16 residues. Trimming took 5 bases from V and 2 from J; bases not matched to a gene: 9. Whole-study results and caveats: Very few CDR3 sequences were shared between tissue and blood.

This chain links TRBV7-9 with TRBJ1-3, with TRBD1 matching 7 bases. The sequenced sample consisted of glioma tissue, nonneoplastic brain tissue, or PBMCs (not recorded which). The sequence came from a human donor with low-grade glioma or glioblastoma, undergoing nonglioma brain surgery, or in good health (not recorded which). The CDR3 sequence is CASSKPTGFAGNTIYF. CDR3 nucleotides: TGTGCCAGCAGCAAACCGACAGGGTTCGCTGGAAACACCATATATTTT. The full variable domain, completed using reference TRBV7-9 and TRBJ1-3, is DTGVSQNPRHKITKRGQNVTFRCDPISEHNRLYWYRQTLGQGPEFLTYFQNEAQLEKSRLLSDRFSAERPKGSFSTLEIQRTEQGDSAMYLCASSKPTGFAGNTIYFGEGSWLTVV.